This T cell receptor (beta chain) emerged from a study of T cells in Graves' hyperthyroidism and ophthalmopathy. In the study overall: Specimen type is peripheral blood, collected at initial diagnosis prior to any treatment. Whole-study findings and limits: Peripheral blood also featured most of the thyroid clonotypes expanded above 0.001.

There are 15 residues in the CDR3. The germline gives CDR1 MNHNS, CDR2 SASEGT. V was clipped by 5 bases and J by 6 bases, with 19 bases between them. RNA transcripts yielded amplified TCR beta CDR3 regions. Using the HTBI primer set, a first-round RT-PCR was run on the TCR CDR3. Each CDR3 protein gets one entry after TCRdb re-called the multiplex PCR reads with MiXCR. The sample lists some 620,000 distinct CDR3 sequences; 15% to 20% were seen once. Patients aged 18 to 65 had newly diagnosed hyperthyroidism that had lasted under 2 months. Pregnant or lactating patients were excluded, as were those with uncontrolled infection or other autoimmune disease. This clonotype turned up a few times. Antigen specificity is unknown.

Sequencing was performed on blood. The TCR comes from a woman aged 30 to 39 with Graves' hyperthyroidism. This chain joins TRBV6-1 and TRBJ1-1; no firm D call. The CDR3 spells CASSPPTRGRAEAFF. The CDR3 nucleotides read TGTGCCAGCAGTCCTCCCACTAGAGGTAGGGCTGAAGCTTTCTTT.